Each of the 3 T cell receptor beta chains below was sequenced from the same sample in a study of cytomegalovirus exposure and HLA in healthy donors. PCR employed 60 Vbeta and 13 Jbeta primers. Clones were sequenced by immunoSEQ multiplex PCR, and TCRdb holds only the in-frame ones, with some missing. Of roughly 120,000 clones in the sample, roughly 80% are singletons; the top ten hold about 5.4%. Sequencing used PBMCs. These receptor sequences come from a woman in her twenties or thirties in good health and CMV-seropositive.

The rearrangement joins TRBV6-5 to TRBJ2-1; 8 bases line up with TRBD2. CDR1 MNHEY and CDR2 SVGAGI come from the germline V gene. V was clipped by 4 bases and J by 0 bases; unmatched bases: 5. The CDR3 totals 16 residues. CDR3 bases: TGTGCCAGCAGTTCAATAGCGGGGAGCTCCTACAATGAGCAGTTCTTC. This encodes CASSSIAGSSYNEQFF.

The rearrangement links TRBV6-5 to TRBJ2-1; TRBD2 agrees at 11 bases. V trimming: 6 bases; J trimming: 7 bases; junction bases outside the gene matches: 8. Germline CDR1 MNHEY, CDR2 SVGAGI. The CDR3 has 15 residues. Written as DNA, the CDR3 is TGTGCCAGCAGACTCCTTAGCGGGGGGGGTAATGAGCAGTTCTTC. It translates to CASRLLSGGGNEQFF.

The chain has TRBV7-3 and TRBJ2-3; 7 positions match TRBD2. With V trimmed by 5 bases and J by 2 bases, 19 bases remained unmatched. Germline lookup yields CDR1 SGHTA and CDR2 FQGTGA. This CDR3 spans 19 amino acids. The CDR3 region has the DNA TGTGCCAGCAGCCCAAACTCCAGTCGACTAGCCGGGGACACAGATACGCAGTATTTT. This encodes CASSPNSSRLAGDTDTQYF. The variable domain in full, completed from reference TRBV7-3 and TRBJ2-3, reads GAGVSQTPSNKVTEKGKYVELRCDPISGHTALYWYRQSLGQGPEFLIYFQGTGAADDSGLPNDRFFAVRPEGSVSTLKIQRTERGDSAVYLCASSPNSSRLAGDTDTQYFGPGTRLTVL.